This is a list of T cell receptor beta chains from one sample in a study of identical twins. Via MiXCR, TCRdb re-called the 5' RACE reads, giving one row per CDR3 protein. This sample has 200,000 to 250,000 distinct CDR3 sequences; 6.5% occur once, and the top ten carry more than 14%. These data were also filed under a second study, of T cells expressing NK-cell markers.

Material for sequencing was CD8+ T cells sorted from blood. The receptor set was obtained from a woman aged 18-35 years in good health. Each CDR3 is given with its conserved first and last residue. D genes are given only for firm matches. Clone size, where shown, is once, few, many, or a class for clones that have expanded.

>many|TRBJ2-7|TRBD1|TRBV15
TGTGCCACCAGCTCTATACAGGGGAACTCCTACGAGCAGTACTTC
CATSSIQGNSYEQYF
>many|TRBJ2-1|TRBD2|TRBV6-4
TGTGCCAGCAGTGAATTTGGCGGGGGAAACAATGAGCAGTTCTTC
CASSEFGGGNNEQFF
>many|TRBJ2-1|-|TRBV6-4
TGTGCCAGCAGTGACTCAGGCTCCCGCTCCTACAATGAGCAGTTCTTC
CASSDSGSRSYNEQFF
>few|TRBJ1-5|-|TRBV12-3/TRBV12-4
TGTGCCAGCAGCGGCGACAGATTTAGCAATCAGCCCCAGCATTTT
CASSGDRFSNQPQHF
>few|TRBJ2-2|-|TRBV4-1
TGCGCCAGCAGCCAATTCGCCACCGGGGAGCTGTTTTTT
CASSQFATGELFF
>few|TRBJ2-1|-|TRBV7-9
TGTGCCAGCAGCTTAGGTACTGTCTCAGGCGATGAGCAGTTCTTC
CASSLGTVSGDEQFF
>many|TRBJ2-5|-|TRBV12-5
TGTGCTAGTGGTTTATCGTGGGAGACCCAGTACTTC
CASGLSWETQYF
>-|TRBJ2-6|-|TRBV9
TGTGCCAGCAGCGTAGACGGCCAGCCAAACGTCCTGACTTTC
CASSVDGQPNVLTF
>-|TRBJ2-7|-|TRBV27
TGTGCCAGCAGTTTCACTTGGCCCTACGAGCAGTACTTC
CASSFTWPYEQYF
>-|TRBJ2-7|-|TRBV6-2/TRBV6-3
TGTGCCAGCAGTGCAGCCGCGGGGCCCTACGAGCAGTACTTC
CASSAAAGPYEQYF
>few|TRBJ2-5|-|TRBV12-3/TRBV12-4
TGTGCCAGCAGTTTAATTTGGGGGCCTCAAGAGACCCAGTACTTC
CASSLIWGPQETQYF
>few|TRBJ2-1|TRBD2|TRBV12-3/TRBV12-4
TGTGCCAGCAGACCTTCAGCGGGACCTGTCTACAATGAGCAGTTCTTC
CASRPSAGPVYNEQFF
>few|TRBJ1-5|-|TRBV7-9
TGTGCCAGCAGCTTCGGGACTCCGGATAGCAATCAGCCCCAGCATTTT
CASSFGTPDSNQPQHF
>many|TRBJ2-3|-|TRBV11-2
TGTGCCAGCAGCTTAGAGAACAGGGCAGATACGCAGTATTTT
CASSLENRADTQYF
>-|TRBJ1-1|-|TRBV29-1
TGCAGCGTTGATTTGACGGGGATGAACACTGAAGCTTTCTTT
CSVDLTGMNTEAFF
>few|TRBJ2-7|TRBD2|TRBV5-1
TGCGCCAGCAGCTTGTATAGCGGGAGTGACGAGCAGTACTTC
CASSLYSGSDEQYF
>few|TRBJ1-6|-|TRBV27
TGTGCCAGCAGTTTGAATGGTTTTCGCCCCTATAATTCACCCCTCCACTTT
CASSLNGFRPYNSPLHF
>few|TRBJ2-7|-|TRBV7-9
TGTGCCAGCAGCTCCAGCCGGGAGTACGAGCAGTACTTC
CASSSSREYEQYF
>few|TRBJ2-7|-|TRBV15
TGTGCCACCAGAGGGGGGGTGGCGAGAGAGCAGTACTTC
CATRGGVAREQYF
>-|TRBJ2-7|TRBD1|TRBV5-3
TGTGCCATCGGCCCCGCGACCCTCGGACAGGGTCGGATGGACGAGCAGTACTTC
CAIGPATLGQGRMDEQYF
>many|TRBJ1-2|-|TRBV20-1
TGCAGTGCTAGAGATATGAGTCAGTATGGCTACACCTTC
CSARDMSQYGYTF
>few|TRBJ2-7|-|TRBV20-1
TGCAGTGCTAGCCAGGGTTATTACGAGCAGTACTTC
CSASQGYYEQYF
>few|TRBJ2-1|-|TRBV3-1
TGTGCCAGCAGCCAAGAAACAGGCAGCGATGAGCAGTTCTTC
CASSQETGSDEQFF
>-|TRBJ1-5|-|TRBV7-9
TGTGCCAGCAGCTTAACGACAGTGGGTCAGCCCCAGCATTTT
CASSLTTVGQPQHF